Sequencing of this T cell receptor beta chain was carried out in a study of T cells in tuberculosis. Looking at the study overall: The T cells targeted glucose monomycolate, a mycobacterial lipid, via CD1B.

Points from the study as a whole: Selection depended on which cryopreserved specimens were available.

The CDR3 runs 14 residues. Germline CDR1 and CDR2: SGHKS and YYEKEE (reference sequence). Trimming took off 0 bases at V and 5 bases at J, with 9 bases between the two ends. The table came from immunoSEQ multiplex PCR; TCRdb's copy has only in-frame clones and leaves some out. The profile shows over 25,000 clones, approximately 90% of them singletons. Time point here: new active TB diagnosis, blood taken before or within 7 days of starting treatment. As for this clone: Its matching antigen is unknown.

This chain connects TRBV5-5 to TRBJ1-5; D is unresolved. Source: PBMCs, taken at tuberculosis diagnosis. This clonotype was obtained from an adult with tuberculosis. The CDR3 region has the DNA TGTGCCAGCAGCTTGGACCCTGTAGATCAGCCCCAGCATTTT. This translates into CASSLDPVDQPQHF.